The table lists the clone carrying this TCR beta chain with a few counts. This record belongs to a study of cytomegalovirus exposure and HLA in healthy donors. 13 Jbeta primers and 60 Vbeta primers were used for the PCR. Method: immunoSEQ multiplex PCR; TCRdb's copy keeps in-frame clones and lacks some. The data hold hundreds of thousands of clones, with roughly 78% observed a single time. The sequence was collected from a boy between 10 and 17 years old in good health and CMV-seronegative. Material for sequencing was PBMCs.

CDR3 amino acids: CASSATGAGNQPQHF. The CDR3 DNA is TGTGCCAGCTCAGCCACAGGGGCCGGGAATCAGCCCCAGCATTTT. This sequence joins TRBV18 and TRBJ1-5; 7 positions match TRBD1. The ends lost 5 bases at V and 4 bases at J; junction bases unmatched: 8. The CDR3 covers 15 residues. The germline gives CDR1 KGHSH, CDR2 LQKENI.